These 5 T cell receptor beta chains were sequenced from one sample in a study of coeliac disease. Sequencing was performed with immunoSEQ multiplex PCR; in TCRdb, only in-frame clones are kept and a portion is missing. The sample lists roughly 2,000 clones; about 65% were seen once. Sequenced sample: lamina propria lymphocytes from the gut. Receptors were obtained from a woman in her twenties or thirties with active celiac disease.

The rearrangement uses TRBV19 and TRBJ2-1, with 10 bases fitting TRBD2. The CDR3 covers 16 residues. Germline values: CDR1 LNHDA, CDR2 SQIVND (reference sequence). V was clipped by 3 bases and J by 3 bases; unmatched bases: 5. CDR3 sequence: CASSIGVAGGYNEQFF. DNA for the CDR3: TGTGCCAGTAGTATTGGGGTAGCGGGAGGCTACAATGAGCAGTTCTTC.

V gene TRBV6-6 combines with J gene TRBJ2-1, with 8 bases identical to TRBD2. This CDR3 has 15 amino acids. Germline V gene lookup returns CDR1 MNHNY and CDR2 SVGAGI (reference sequence). Losses at the gene ends were 7 bases for V and 2 bases for J; bases not matched to a gene: 7. CDR3 coding DNA: TGTGCCAGCACCCTTAGCGGGGCGCCCTACAATGAGCAGTTCTTC. Amino acids: CASTLSGAPYNEQFF.

This rearrangement joins TRBV5-4 to TRBJ2-4; the D is unclear. V gave up 1 base and J gave up 2 bases, with 7 bases separating them. Germline values: CDR1 SGHNT, CDR2 YYREEE (reference sequence). This CDR3 region has 14 residues. The CDR3 nucleotides read TGTGCCAGCAGCTTGTCACAGACCAAAAACATTCAGTACTTC. Translation: CASSLSQTKNIQYF.

The table lists this clone with a count of one. The V and J genes are TRBV6-6 and TRBJ2-1; D remains ambiguous. The CDR3 is 12 residues long. V dropped 0 bases and J dropped 6 bases, with 3 bases sitting between them. From germline, CDR1 is MNHNY and CDR2 SVGAGI (reference sequence). Here the CDR3 reads CASSYSRNEQFF. For the CDR3, the DNA is TGTGCCAGCAGTTACTCCCGCAATGAGCAGTTCTTC.

V is TRBV9 and J is TRBJ2-7; D gene uncertain. Trimming removed 2 bases at V and 5 bases at J, with 14 bases between. Looked up from germline, CDR1 is SGDLS and CDR2 is YYNGEE. The CDR3 sequence is 14 residues long. CDR3 sequence reads: CASSVASGRDEQYF. The CDR3 bases are TGTGCCAGCAGCGTCGCATCTGGTCGGGACGAGCAGTACTTC.